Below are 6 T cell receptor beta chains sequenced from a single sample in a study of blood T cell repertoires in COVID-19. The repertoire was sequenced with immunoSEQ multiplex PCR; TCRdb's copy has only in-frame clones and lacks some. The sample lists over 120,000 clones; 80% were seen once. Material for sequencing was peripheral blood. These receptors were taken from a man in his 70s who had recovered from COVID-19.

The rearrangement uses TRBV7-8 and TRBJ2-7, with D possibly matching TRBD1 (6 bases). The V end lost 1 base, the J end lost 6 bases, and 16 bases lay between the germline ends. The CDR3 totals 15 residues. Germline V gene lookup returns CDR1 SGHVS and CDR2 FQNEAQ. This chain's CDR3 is CASSLVRGSWGEQYF. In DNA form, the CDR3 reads TGTGCCAGCAGCTTAGTGAGGGGGTCATGGGGCGAGCAGTACTTC. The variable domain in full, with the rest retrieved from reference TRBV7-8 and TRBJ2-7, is GAGVSQSPRYKVAKRGQDVALRCDPISGHVSLFWYQQALGQGPEFLTYFQNEAQLDKSGLPSDRFFAERPEGSVSTLKIQRTQQEDSAVYLCASSLVRGSWGEQYFGPGTRLTVT.

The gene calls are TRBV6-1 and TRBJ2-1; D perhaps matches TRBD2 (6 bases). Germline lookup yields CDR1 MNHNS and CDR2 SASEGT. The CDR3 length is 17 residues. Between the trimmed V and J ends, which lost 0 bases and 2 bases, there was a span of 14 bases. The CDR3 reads CASSEAVGRGTYNEQFF. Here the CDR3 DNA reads TGTGCCAGCAGTGAAGCGGTCGGGAGAGGCACCTACAATGAGCAGTTCTTC.

The CDR3 protein is CASGLLTRTTGNTIYF. CDR3 DNA sequence: TGTGCTAGTGGTTTGCTCACTCGGACAACGGGAAACACCATATATTTT. The chain carries TRBV12-5 and TRBJ1-3; perhaps TRBD1 as D (5 bases). Germline V gene data show CDR1 as LGHNT and CDR2 as FRNRAP. Trimming took 2 bases from V and 4 from J, leaving 15 bases between them. The length of the CDR3 is 16 residues.

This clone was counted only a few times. This CDR3 reads CASSPSSPDTQYF. DNA of the CDR3: TGTGCCAGCTCACCATCGAGCCCAGATACGCAGTATTTT. V usage is TRBV18 and J usage is TRBJ2-3, with no clear D. V lost 2 bases, J lost 4 bases, and 7 bases lay in between. Germline V gene lookup returns CDR1 KGHSH and CDR2 LQKENI. The CDR3 runs 13 residues.

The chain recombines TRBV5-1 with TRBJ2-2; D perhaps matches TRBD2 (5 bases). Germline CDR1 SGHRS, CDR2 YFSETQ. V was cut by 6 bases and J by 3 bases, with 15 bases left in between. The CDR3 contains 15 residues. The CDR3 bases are TGCGCCAGCACCTGGGAGACAAGTTACACCGGGGAGCTGTTTTTT. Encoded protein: CASTWETSYTGELFF. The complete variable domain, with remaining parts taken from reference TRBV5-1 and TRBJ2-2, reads KAGVTQTPRYLIKTRGQQVTLSCSPISGHRSVSWYQQTPGQGLQFLFEYFSETQRNKGNFPGRFSGRQFSNSRSEMNVSTLELGDSALYLCASTWETSYTGELFFGEGSRLTVL.

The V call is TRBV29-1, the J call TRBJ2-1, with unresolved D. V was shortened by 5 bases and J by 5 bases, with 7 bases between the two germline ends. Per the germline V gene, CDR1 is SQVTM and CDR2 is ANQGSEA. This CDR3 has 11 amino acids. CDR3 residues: CSVRLNNEQFF. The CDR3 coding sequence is TGCAGCGTTCGACTTAACAATGAGCAGTTCTTC.